These 6 T cell receptor beta chains originate from one sample sequenced in a study of blood T cell repertoires in COVID-19 (dated by TCRdb to 2018 to 2021). Library method: the immunoSEQ multiplex PCR assay. TCRdb's version of the immuneACCESS table is confined to in-frame rearrangements and falls short of the full clone set. An unresolved V gene accounts for under half of the shortfall where checked; the remainder is of unknown origin. The sample table contains 250,000 to 350,000 clones; only one count was recorded for 85% to 90% of them. The ten largest clones capture around 1.7% of the sample. Sequencing was carried out using PBMCs or T cells enriched from blood (not recorded which). Receptors originate from a woman aged 18-35 years with acute COVID-19.

The chain joins TRBV11-2 to TRBJ2-5, with 10 bases fitting TRBD2. The CDR3 consists of 17 residues. Trimming at V came to 4 bases and at J to 7 bases, leaving 15 bases not matched to a gene. Germline assignment: CDR1 SGHAT and CDR2 FQNNGV. The CDR3 loop is CASSSLYGLAGGLTQYF. DNA of the CDR3: TGTGCCAGCAGCTCGCTCTATGGATTAGCGGGAGGTTTGACCCAGTACTTC.

The chain recombines TRBV28 with TRBJ2-7; 8 bases map to TRBD1. V dropped 5 bases and J dropped 3; count of bases not matched to a gene: 9. Per germline, CDR1 MDHEN and CDR2 SYDVKM. This CDR3 is built from 15 residues. The CDR3, as DNA: TGTGCCAGCAGTCGAGCCGGGACAGGAGGCTACGAGCAGTACTTC. It yields the protein CASSRAGTGGYEQYF.

V and J are TRBV10-1 and TRBJ2-1; 7 bases line up with TRBD1. J was trimmed by 10 bases and V by 3 bases; bases with no gene match: 9. This CDR3 has 14 residues. From germline, CDR1 is WNHNN and CDR2 SYGVQD (reference sequence). The CDR3 spells CASSEGQGVNEQFF. The CDR3, as DNA: TGCGCCAGCAGTGAAGGGCAGGGGGTCAACGAGCAGTTCTTC.

The chain employs TRBV28 and TRBJ2-7, with D perhaps matching TRBD2 (6 bases). This CDR3 has 20 amino acids. CDR1 MDHEN and CDR2 SYDVKM come from the germline V gene. Trimming shortened V by 8 bases and J by 0 bases, and 32 bases separated the two germline ends. CDR3 bases: TGTGCCAGCTCCACCACCCGGTCCGGAGGGCCACTCCAAAGCTCCTACGAGCAGTACTTC. It specifies CASSTTRSGGPLQSSYEQYF.

This chain links TRBV6-1 with TRBJ1-5, with 7 bases matching TRBD1. CDR3 length equals 18 residues. The germline V gene encodes CDR1 MNHNS and CDR2 SASEGT. V gave up 1 base and J gave up 1 base; unmatched junction bases: 10. CDR3 DNA sequence: TGTGCCAGCAGTGAAGATAGCCAGGGGGAATTGAGCAATCAGCCCCAGCATTTT. Translating gives CASSEDSQGELSNQPQHF.

The chain couples TRBV27 to TRBJ2-1; 8 bases agree with TRBD1. The length of the CDR3 is 16 residues. Per germline, CDR1 MNHEY and CDR2 SMNVEV (reference sequence). V was pared by 3 bases and J by 4 bases, with 8 bases of the junction left unmatched. The CDR3 DNA reads as TGTGCCAGCAGTTTCCGCGACAGGGGCCTATACAATGAGCAGTTCTTC. Its protein is CASSFRDRGLYNEQFF.